Each of the 10 T cell receptor beta chains below was sequenced from the same sample in a study of blood T cell repertoires in COVID-19 (dated by TCRdb to 2020 to 2022). The library was obtained by the immunoSEQ multiplex PCR assay. In TCRdb, the immuneACCESS table is reduced to in-frame sequences with V and J assigned. These tables do not hold every clone; where another copy was compared, an unresolved V gene accounts for under half, and the others remain unexplained. The sample table contains fewer than 100,000 clones; only one count was recorded for roughly 89% of them. The ten largest clones capture 15% of the sample. Sequenced input: peripheral blood. The receptors stem from a human donor in a cohort sampled during active COVID-19.

CDR3 sequence: CASSLGYGFYEQYF. In DNA, the CDR3 is TGTGCCAGCAGCTTAGGATATGGCTTCTACGAGCAGTACTTC. J is TRBJ2-7 and V is TRBV7-2; D ambiguous. The CDR3 loop spans 14 amino acids. Deletions cut 1 base from V and 3 bases from J, with 10 bases between. Germline V gene sequence: CDR1 SGHTA, CDR2 FQGNSA.

This clone occurred a few times. The chain employs TRBV5-1 and TRBJ1-2, with 9 bases lining up with TRBD1. After removal of 0 bases from V and 8 bases from J, the junction contained 5 bases not matched to a gene. CDR1 and CDR2 (germline): SGHRS, YFSETQ. The CDR3 has 14 residues. CDR3 amino acids: CASSLGDRVKGYTF. The CDR3 coding sequence is TGCGCCAGCAGCTTGGGGGACAGGGTGAAAGGCTACACCTTC. Complete variable domain (other parts from reference TRBV5-1 and TRBJ1-2): KAGVTQTPRYLIKTRGQQVTLSCSPISGHRSVSWYQQTPGQGLQFLFEYFSETQRNKGNFPGRFSGRQFSNSRSEMNVSTLELGDSALYLCASSLGDRVKGYTFGSGTRLTVV.

The rearrangement uses TRBV12-5 and TRBJ2-5; perhaps TRBD1 as D (5 bases). Looked up from germline, CDR1 is LGHNT and CDR2 is FRNRAP. This CDR3 spans 16 amino acids. Trimming left V 0 bases short and J 1 base short, with 12 bases between. This CDR3 is CASGLVHETVQETQYF. The CDR3 DNA follows: TGTGCTAGTGGTTTGGTACACGAGACAGTCCAAGAGACCCAGTACTTC.

This clone is a singleton in its sample. This chain connects TRBV19 to TRBJ2-2; 15 nucleotides align to TRBD2. J gave up 4 bases and V 2 bases, and 2 bases lay outside the gene matches. CDR1 and CDR2 from the germline V gene are LNHDA and SQIVND (reference sequence). CDR3 size: 17 residues. The CDR3 bases are TGTGCCAGTAGTATACCGGGACTAGCGGGGGGCACCGGGGAGCTGTTTTTT. Translating gives CASSIPGLAGGTGELFF. Complete variable domain (other parts from reference TRBV19 and TRBJ2-2): DGGITQSPKYLFRKEGQNVTLSCEQNLNHDAMYWYRQDPGQGLRLIYYSQIVNDFQKGDIAEGYSVSREKKESFPLTVTSAQKNPTAFYLCASSIPGLAGGTGELFFGEGSRLTVL.

The CDR3 DNA reads TGTGCCAGTAGTATACATACGCGAGGAGGCACAGGGGGCGCAAGGAGTGGTCAGCCCCAGCATTTT. It codes for CASSIHTRGGTGGARSGQPQHF. This chain connects TRBV19 to TRBJ1-5, with TRBD1 matching over 9 bases. The CDR3 length is 22 residues. V gave up 2 bases and J gave up 6 bases; unmatched junction bases: 26. In germline, CDR1 is LNHDA, CDR2 SQIVND (reference sequence).

The chain recombines TRBV4-1 with TRBJ1-1, with a tentative D call TRBD1 (6 bases). The V gene lost 4 bases and the J gene lost 5 bases, with 20 bases spanning the gap. Germline CDR1 and CDR2: MGHRA and YSYEKL. The CDR3 extends over 16 amino acids. The CDR3 nucleotides read TGCGCCAGCAGCCCACAGACAGGTTATGGTCTTACTGAAGCTTTCTTT. Protein: CASSPQTGYGLTEAFF.

Only one count was recorded for this clone. This chain connects TRBV6-5 to TRBJ2-1; 11 bases line up with TRBD2. CDR1 and CDR2 from the germline V gene are MNHEY and SVGAGI. This CDR3 spans 15 amino acids. V lost 7 bases, J lost 2 bases, and 4 bases stayed unmatched. Written as DNA, the CDR3 is TGTGCCAGCACCCTACTAGCGGGAGCCTACAATGAGCAGTTCTTC. Amino acids: CASTLLAGAYNEQFF.

This clone was detected only once. The chain combines TRBV28 with TRBJ2-7; D is perhaps TRBD1 (7 bases). The germline V and J ends were trimmed by 2 bases and 4 bases, with 15 bases remaining between them. Germline-derived CDR1 and CDR2 are MDHEN and SYDVKM. The CDR3 runs 15 residues. CDR3 DNA: TGTGCCAGCAGTTTAGGCGCGGCAGGGGGGTACGAGCAGTACTTC. Its translation: CASSLGAAGGYEQYF. Looking up the rest from reference TRBV28 and TRBJ2-7 gives the full variable domain: DVKVTQSSRYLVKRTGEKVFLECVQDMDHENMFWYRQDPGLGLRLIYFSYDVKMKEKGDIPEGYSVSREKKERFSLILESASTNQTSMYLCASSLGAAGGYEQYFGPGTRLTVT.

The table lists this clone with a count of one. V is TRBV5-8 and J is TRBJ1-2; D is unclear. The CDR3 totals 13 residues. Germline V lookup: CDR1 SGHTS, CDR2 YDEGEE. Trimming shortened V by 1 base and J by 3 bases, and 7 bases separated the two germline ends. The CDR3 DNA reads TGTGCCAGCAGCTTGACAACCGACTATGGCTACACCTTC. Its translation is CASSLTTDYGYTF.

The DNA of the CDR3 is TGTGCCAGCAGTGGAATCTCTGGGCAGGGTCGGCTCGAGCAGTACTTC. Its protein product is CASSGISGQGRLEQYF. The chain has TRBV6-2 or TRBV6-3 and TRBJ2-7; D is perhaps TRBD1 (5 bases). V lost 5 bases to trimming and J lost 6 bases, with 23 bases between them. Germline-derived CDR1 and CDR2 are MNHEY and SVGEGT. This CDR3 is built from 16 residues.